The next 11 T cell receptor beta chains were all read from a single sample in a study of OX40 agonist ivuxolimab in advanced cancers. TCRdb keeps only in-frame clones here, not all; method: immunoSEQ multiplex PCR. The table shows about 64,000 clones, with 88% occurring only once. The material was CD4+ or CD8+ T cells sorted from blood, obtained in a trial of the OX40 agonist ivuxolimab. These receptors originate from an adult with an advanced solid tumor such as melanoma, head and neck, liver or kidney cancer.

This chain connects TRBV11-2 to TRBJ2-4; no reliable D call. Between the trimmed V and J ends, which lost 1 base and 7 bases, there was a span of 11 bases. Looked up from germline, CDR1 is SGHAT and CDR2 is FQNNGV. The CDR3 consists of 14 residues. The CDR3 nucleotides are TGTGCCAGCAGCTTAGTTTCCGGTAGGAACATTCAGTACTTC. Residues: CASSLVSGRNIQYF.

CDR3 sequence (DNA): TGTGCCAGCAGTGACCCCACCCACCTAGCGGGAGAGCAGTTCTTC. Residues: CASSDPTHLAGEQFF. The rearrangement joins TRBV25-1 to TRBJ2-1; the match to TRBD2 covers 9 bases. This CDR3 spans 15 amino acids. Trimming removed 3 bases from V and 10 bases from J; junction bases left unmatched: 10. Germline CDR1 and CDR2: MGHDK and SYGVNS.

This clone has at least ten counts. The chain employs TRBV6-1 and TRBJ2-5, with no clear D. The germline V gene encodes CDR1 MNHNS and CDR2 SASEGT. V dropped 4 bases and J dropped 4 bases, with 13 bases sitting between them. This CDR3 has 14 amino acids. CDR3 amino acids: CASSGHRMRETQYF. The DNA of the CDR3 is TGTGCCAGCAGTGGGCACCGGATGAGAGAGACCCAGTACTTC.

The chain uses TRBV28 and TRBJ1-5, with D hard to call. The CDR3 loop spans 13 amino acids. Trimming shortened V by 4 bases and J by 4 bases, and 8 bases separated the two germline ends. Germline V CDR1 and CDR2: MDHEN, SYDVKM. The CDR3 bases are TGTGCCAGCAGTTGGTACTTAAATCAGCCCCAGCATTTT. Translated, it gives CASSWYLNQPQHF.

This rearrangement joins TRBV11-3 to TRBJ2-2; 8 bases match TRBD1. CDR3 length: 14 residues. Trimming cost V 2 bases and J 4 bases; bases outside gene matches: 0. CDR1 SGHNT and CDR2 YENEEA come from the germline V gene. CDR3 protein: CASSLTGGTGELFF. The CDR3 DNA follows: TGTGCCAGCAGCTTAACAGGGGGCACCGGGGAGCTGTTTTTT.

The chain has TRBV11-3 and TRBJ2-7; D is possibly TRBD2 (6 bases). This CDR3 is 15 amino acids long. V dropped 1 base and J dropped 5 bases, with 15 bases sitting between them. Germline CDR1 and CDR2: SGHNT and YENEEA. This CDR3 is CASSLGPGVRHEQYF. In DNA form, the CDR3 reads TGTGCCAGCAGCTTAGGTCCGGGAGTAAGACACGAGCAGTACTTC.

V and J are TRBV5-5 and TRBJ2-5; maybe TRBD1 (6 bases). CDR3 length equals 17 residues. Germline assignment: CDR1 SGHKS and CDR2 YYEKEE (reference sequence). V was clipped by 1 base and J by 2 bases, with 18 bases between them. The CDR3 reads CASSLRMGRGGQETQYF. The CDR3 DNA is TGTGCCAGCAGCTTGAGGATGGGTCGAGGGGGTCAAGAGACCCAGTACTTC.

The chain carries TRBV7-9 and TRBJ2-2; no clear D. This CDR3 has 16 amino acids. CDR1 and CDR2 from the germline V gene are SEHNR and FQNEAQ (reference sequence). Trimming pared 5 bases from V and 0 bases from J, leaving 13 bases between. CDR3 sequence: CASSPHQNPNTGELFF. CDR3 bases: TGTGCCAGCAGCCCCCATCAAAATCCGAACACCGGGGAGCTGTTTTTT. Variable domain in full (rest from reference TRBV7-9 and TRBJ2-2): DTGVSQNPRHKITKRGQNVTFRCDPISEHNRLYWYRQTLGQGPEFLTYFQNEAQLEKSRLLSDRFSAERPKGSFSTLEIQRTEQGDSAMYLCASSPHQNPNTGELFFGEGSRLTVL.

The chain joins TRBV10-1 to TRBJ2-5, with TRBD2 as a possible D gene (6 bases). Germline assignment: CDR1 WNHNN and CDR2 SYGVQD (reference sequence). The CDR3 spans 14 residues. V lost 4 bases to trimming and J lost 0 bases, with 9 bases between them. The CDR3 spells CASSAGGYQETQYF. In DNA form, the CDR3 reads TGCGCCAGCAGTGCCGGAGGGTACCAAGAGACCCAGTACTTC.

The genes are TRBV9 and TRBJ1-4; D unresolved. V was shortened by 0 bases and J by 4 bases, with 10 bases between the two germline ends. The CDR3 totals 15 residues. Looked up from germline, CDR1 is SGDLS and CDR2 is YYNGEE. CDR3: CASSVGRKVNEKLFF. The CDR3 DNA follows: TGTGCCAGCAGCGTAGGGAGGAAAGTTAATGAAAAACTGTTTTTT. The entire variable domain, with the rest obtained from reference TRBV9 and TRBJ1-4, is as follows: DSGVTQTPKHLITATGQRVTLRCSPRSGDLSVYWYQQSLDQGLQFLIQYYNGEERAKGNILERFSAQQFPDLHSELNLSSLELGDSALYFCASSVGRKVNEKLFFGSGTQLSVL.

V and J are TRBV2 and TRBJ1-3, with D hard to call. Trimming left V 6 bases short and J 0 bases short, with 15 bases between. Germline assignment: CDR1 SNHLY and CDR2 FYNNEI. The CDR3 is 16 amino acids. CDR3 nucleotides: TGTGCCAGCAGGAGCACCTCGGGCTCCTCTGGAAACACCATATATTTT. This encodes CASRSTSGSSGNTIYF.